A selection of T cell receptor beta chains follows, all from one sample in a study of blood T cell repertoires in COVID-19. The protocol was immunoSEQ multiplex PCR, while the TCRdb copy is restricted to in-frame clones and leaves out a portion. The table records fewer than 110,000 clones, around 90% of them present only once. The specimen sequenced was peripheral blood. Receptor source: a woman in her fifties or sixties with acute or convalescent COVID-19. CDR3s include the opening cysteine and the closing phenylalanine or tryptophan. A D gene is named only where the DNA matches it firmly. Clone size is shown for a subset of rows, as once, few, many or a class of expanded clone.

>.|.|TRBJ2-1|TRBV18
TGTGCCAGCTCACCACAACAGGACAATGAGCAGTTCTTC
CASSPQQDNEQFF
>.|.|TRBJ2-3|TRBV27
TGTGCCAGCAGCTTTAGTCGTACAGATACGCAGTATTTT
CASSFSRTDTQYF
>.|TRBD2|TRBJ2-3|TRBV5-4
TGTGCCAGCAGCACCGGACTAGCGGGAAAGGAGGATACGCAGTATTTT
CASSTGLAGKEDTQYF
>.|.|TRBJ1-1|TRBV15
TGTGCCACCAGCAGAGCGCACAGAAGCACTGAAGCTTTCTTT
CATSRAHRSTEAFF
>.|TRBD2|TRBJ2-1|TRBV11-3
TGTGCCAGCAGCCCGGGACTAGCGGGCTACTCCTACAATGAGCAGTTCTTC
CASSPGLAGYSYNEQFF
>.|.|TRBJ2-2|TRBV21-1
TGTGCCAGCAGCAAAAAGGGTAGCGGGAGGAAGACCGGGGAGCTGTTTTTT
CASSKKGSGRKTGELFF
>.|.|TRBJ1-2|TRBV6-6
TGTGCCAGCAGCCCTAGCCGGTGGGGGGGCGGCTACACCTTC
CASSPSRWGGGYTF
>.|.|TRBJ2-5|TRBV7-8
TGTGCCAGCAGCTTAGACAGGTACCAAGAGACCCAGTACTTC
CASSLDRYQETQYF
>.|TRBD2|TRBJ2-1|TRBV7-2
TGTGCCAGCAGCTCCCCCGGGGGGGAGCAGTTCTTC
CASSSPGGEQFF
>.|.|TRBJ1-6|TRBV7-8
TGTGCCAGCAGCTTTAGTATTTCTGATTCACCCCTCCACTTT
CASSFSISDSPLHF
>.|.|TRBJ2-1|TRBV28
TGTGCCACCCGAGGACTTCTCCTATCCAATGAGCAGTTCTTC
CATRGLLLSNEQFF
>once|TRBD2|TRBJ2-7|TRBV6-6
TGTGCCAGCAGGATTGCTAGCGGAGTTTACGAGCAGTACTTC
CASRIASGVYEQYF
>.|.|TRBJ1-1|TRBV5-1
TGCGCCAGCAGCTTAAACACCGCGGTCGGGTCGTCCGCTTTCTTT
CASSLNTAVGSSAFF
>.|.|TRBJ2-6|TRBV30
TGTGCCTGGAGTCCCCAGGGACTCCCTGGGGCCAACGTCCTGACTTTC
CAWSPQGLPGANVLTF
>.|.|TRBJ1-4|TRBV7-3
TGTGCCAGCAGCCCCTCACATGGTGAAAAACTGTTTTTT
CASSPSHGEKLFF
>.|.|TRBJ1-4|TRBV3-1/TRBV3-2
TGTGCCAGCAGCCTAATGGGGGGGAATGAAAAACTGTTTTTT
CASSLMGGNEKLFF
>.|.|TRBJ1-1|TRBV6-5
TGTGCCAGCATCGGGAAGAACACTGAAGCTTTCTTT
CASIGKNTEAFF
>.|.|TRBJ1-1|TRBV29-1
TGCAGCGTTACAGGGCGGTACAACACTGAAGCTTTCTTT
CSVTGRYNTEAFF
>.|.|TRBJ2-5|TRBV5-1
TGCGCCAGCAGCTTAGGAGGGCGCCTAGCACAAGAGACCCAGTACTTC
CASSLGGRLAQETQYF
>.|TRBD1|TRBJ1-4|TRBV28
TGTGCCAGCAGGAGGGGACAGGGGGTTAATGAAAAACTGTTTTTT
CASRRGQGVNEKLFF
>.|.|TRBJ2-3|TRBV19
TGTGCCAGTAGACGGGGAACGGCAGATACGCAGTATTTT
CASRRGTADTQYF
>.|.|TRBJ1-1|TRBV3-1/TRBV3-2
TGTGCCAGCAGCCAAGTTTCAGACACTGAAGCTTTCTTT
CASSQVSDTEAFF
>.|TRBD2|TRBJ2-5|TRBV2
TGTGCCAGCAGTGAAGCGCGGGCTAGCGGGCGAGAGACCCAGTACTTC
CASSEARASGRETQYF
>.|TRBD2|TRBJ2-1|TRBV9
TGTGCCAGCAGCTCCGGGACTAGCGGGAGTAGTGAGCAGTTCTTC
CASSSGTSGSSEQFF
>.|.|TRBJ1-4|TRBV25-1
TGTGCCAGCAGTGAATCAGACAGGCTAAATGAAAAACTGTTTTTT
CASSESDRLNEKLFF
>.|TRBD1|TRBJ1-3|TRBV29-1
TGCAGCGTCCGACAGGGTTTATCTGGAAACACCATATATTTT
CSVRQGLSGNTIYF
>.|TRBD1|TRBJ1-2|TRBV28
TGTGCCAGCCGTAGTGGACAGGGTTTAAATGGCTACACCTTC
CASRSGQGLNGYTF
>.|.|TRBJ2-5|TRBV9
TGTGCCAGCAGCGATCGGACATCCTCAGAGACCCAGTACTTC
CASSDRTSSETQYF
>.|.|TRBJ1-2|TRBV5-5
TGTGCCAGCAGCTTCCCGGGGAGGAACTATGGCTACACCTTC
CASSFPGRNYGYTF
>.|.|TRBJ1-1|TRBV12-3/TRBV12-4
TGTGCCAGCAGATGGACAGCCAACACTGAAGCTTTCTTT
CASRWTANTEAFF
>.|TRBD1|TRBJ1-3|TRBV7-9
TGTGCCAGCTCGACAGGGAACTCTGGAAACACCATATATTTT
CASSTGNSGNTIYF
>once|.|TRBJ1-1|TRBV19
TGTGCCAGTAGGACCTCAGGGGTGGGGACTGAAGCTTTCTTT
CASRTSGVGTEAFF
>.|.|TRBJ1-6|TRBV27
TGTGCCAGCAGTCCATCGGACGGGATTAATTCACCCCTCCACTTT
CASSPSDGINSPLHF
>.|TRBD2|TRBJ2-2|TRBV7-2
TGTGCCAGCAGCTTAGATAGTACACGTCTAGCGGGAGTTCCCGGGGAGCTGTTTTTT
CASSLDSTRLAGVPGELFF
>.|.|TRBJ1-2|TRBV2
TGTGCCAGCAGTGGGAATACAGCCTTTTATGGCTACACCTTC
CASSGNTAFYGYTF
>.|TRBD1|TRBJ2-6|TRBV13
TGTGCCAGCAGCTTAGGGGACAGGCTTTCCTCTGGGGCCAACGTCCTGACTTTC
CASSLGDRLSSGANVLTF
>.|.|TRBJ1-2|TRBV5-1
TGCGCCAGCAGCCCGGATGGGGGGAGGCATGGCTACACCTTC
CASSPDGGRHGYTF
>.|.|TRBJ1-1|TRBV28
TGTGCCAGCAGTACCCCGACAGTTGAAGCTTTCTTT
CASSTPTVEAFF
>.|.|TRBJ1-2|TRBV27
TGTGCCAGCAGTTTAAGACAGAGCCATATCTATGGCTACACCTTC
CASSLRQSHIYGYTF
>.|.|TRBJ1-2|TRBV19
TGTGCCAGTAGTATCGGGGGAAACCTTAACTATGGCTACACCTTC
CASSIGGNLNYGYTF
>.|.|TRBJ1-5|TRBV2
TGTGCCAGCAGTGATCAAGGGGTTCGACAGCCCCAGCATTTT
CASSDQGVRQPQHF